This T cell receptor beta chain appears in the sequencing data of a study of OX40 agonist ivuxolimab in advanced cancers. At the level of the whole study: Ivuxolimab was an agonistic, fully human IgG2 monoclonal antibody directed against OX40 (CD134), a costimulatory receptor. Partial responses occurred in three dose-escalation patients: two with cutaneous melanoma and one with hepatocellular carcinoma. The point of sequencing TCRbeta in the periphery was to test whether ivuxolimab changed TCR sequence diversity and drove clonal T-cell expansion. Of the approximately 54 dose-escalation patients, hepatocellular carcinoma was present in about 19, melanoma in approximately 15, renal cell carcinoma in 9 and head and neck cancer in 9. Patients were allowed to have had prior anti-PD-1, anti-PD-L1 or anti-CTLA-4 therapy, and around two fifths of the dose-escalation patients had been treated with checkpoint inhibitors. The paper covers the monotherapy dose-escalation part of the phase I ivuxolimab trial, which included N of about 51 patients. Intravenous ivuxolimab was administered to patients every 2 weeks at six dose levels: 0.01, 0.1, 0.3, 1.5, 3 and 10 mg/kg. In the dose-escalation cohort, around four fifths of patients were male, and the mean age was roughly 60 years, with a range of about 23 to 85. Broad study findings and their caveats: The antigen specificity of the peripheral T cells that underwent clonal expansion was not determined. At doses of 0.1 to 3.0 mg/kg, clonal expansion of both CD4+ and CD8+ T cells in blood was seen between baseline and week 6. After ivuxolimab, expanded clones were on average more numerous among CD8+ T cells than among CD4+ T cells. Low levels of normalized T-cell clonal expansion were also seen in some patients who did not respond. Partial responders in the 0.1-3.0 mg/kg groups had among the lowest normalized peripheral clonal expansion, especially among CD8+ T cells.

Concerning this clone: Its antigen has not been determined. There are no base qualities to consult, and no much larger clone falls within one base.

Genomic DNA was extracted from sorted cells for sequencing of the TCRbeta CDR3 region. The immunoSEQ Assay was used for sequencing of TCRbeta CDR3 regions. TCRdb obtained this table from immuneACCESS and retained in-frame rearrangements with V and J assigned. These tables miss some clones; where compared with another copy, unresolved V genes account for less than half of the shortfall, and the remainder is unexplained. The sample contains roughly 29,000 clones, 70% to 90% of them found a single time. The ten largest account for 28% of the sample. Based on the germline V gene, the CDR1 and CDR2 sequences are MDHEN and SYDVKM. The CDR3 has 12 amino acids, counting the end cysteine and phenylalanine. The retained sequence is limited to the CDR3, 36 bases, with the frame set at the first base. Compared with germline, V lacks 10 bases and J lacks 0 bases; bases without a gene match: 0. The trial excluded patients who had a history of autoimmune disease or who were on systemic immunosuppression. In every dose cohort, peripheral blood was drawn for TCR sequencing at baseline, cycle 4 day 1, and cycle 7 day 1. Samples were obtained from an open-label, multicenter, first-in-human phase I dose-escalation trial of ivuxolimab. Adults with locally advanced or metastatic head and neck squamous cell, hepatocellular, melanoma or renal cell carcinoma were enrolled in the trial. Before TCR sequencing, CD4+ T cells and CD8+ T cells from peripheral blood were sorted into separate populations.

The clonotype comes from an adult with an advanced solid tumor such as melanoma, head and neck, liver or kidney cancer. Sequences were derived from CD4+ or CD8+ T cells sorted from blood, sampled in a trial of the OX40 agonist ivuxolimab. The chain is encoded by TRBV28 joined to TRBJ2-1, with 7 bases in between that match TRBD2. The CDR3 protein: CATGGSYNEQFF. The nucleotides are TGTGCCACGGGGGGCTCCTACAATGAGCAGTTCTTC.